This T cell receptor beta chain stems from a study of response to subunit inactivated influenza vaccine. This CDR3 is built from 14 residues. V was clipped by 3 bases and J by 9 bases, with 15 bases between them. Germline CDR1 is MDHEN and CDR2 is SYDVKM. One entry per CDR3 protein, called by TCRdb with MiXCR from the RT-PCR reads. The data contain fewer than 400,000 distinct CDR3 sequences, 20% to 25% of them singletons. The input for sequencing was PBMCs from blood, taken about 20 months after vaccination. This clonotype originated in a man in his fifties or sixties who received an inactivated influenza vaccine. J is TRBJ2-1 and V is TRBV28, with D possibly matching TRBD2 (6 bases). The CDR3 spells CASSFPNGRSEQFF. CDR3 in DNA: TGTGCCAGCAGTTTCCCCAACGGGAGAAGTGAGCAGTTCTTC.